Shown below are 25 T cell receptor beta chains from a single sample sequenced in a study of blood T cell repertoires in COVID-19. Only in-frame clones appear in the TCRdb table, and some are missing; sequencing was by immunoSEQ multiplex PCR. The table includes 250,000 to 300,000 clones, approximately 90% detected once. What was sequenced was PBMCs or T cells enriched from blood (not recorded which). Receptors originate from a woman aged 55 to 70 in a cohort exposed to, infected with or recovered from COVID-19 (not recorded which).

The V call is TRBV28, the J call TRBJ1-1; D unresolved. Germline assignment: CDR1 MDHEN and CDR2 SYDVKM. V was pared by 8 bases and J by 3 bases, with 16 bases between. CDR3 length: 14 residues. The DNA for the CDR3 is TGTGCCAGCTCAGAGTCGGGAGGGTACACTGAAGCTTTCTTT. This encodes CASSESGGYTEAFF.

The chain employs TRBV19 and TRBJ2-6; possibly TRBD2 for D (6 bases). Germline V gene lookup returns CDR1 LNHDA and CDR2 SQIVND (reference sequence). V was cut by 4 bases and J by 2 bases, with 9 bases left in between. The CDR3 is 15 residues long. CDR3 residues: CASSRGGAGANVLTF. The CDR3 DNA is TGTGCCAGTAGTAGGGGCGGGGCTGGGGCCAACGTCCTGACTTTC.

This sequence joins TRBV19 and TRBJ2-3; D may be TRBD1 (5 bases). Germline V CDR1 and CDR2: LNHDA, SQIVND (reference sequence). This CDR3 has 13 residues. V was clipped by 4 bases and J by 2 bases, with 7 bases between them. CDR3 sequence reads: CASSTGYTDTQYF. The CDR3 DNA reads TGTGCCAGTAGTACAGGGTACACAGATACGCAGTATTTT.

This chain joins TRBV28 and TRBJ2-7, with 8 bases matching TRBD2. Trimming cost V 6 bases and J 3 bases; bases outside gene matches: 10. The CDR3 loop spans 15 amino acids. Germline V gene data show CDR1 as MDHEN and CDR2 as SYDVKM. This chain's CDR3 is CASRGLAGIIYEQYF. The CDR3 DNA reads TGTGCCAGCAGAGGCTTAGCGGGAATCATCTACGAGCAGTACTTC.

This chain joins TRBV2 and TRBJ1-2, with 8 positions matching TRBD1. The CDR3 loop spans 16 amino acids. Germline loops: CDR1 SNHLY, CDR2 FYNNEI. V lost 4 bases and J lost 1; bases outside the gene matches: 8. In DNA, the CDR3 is TGTGCCAGCAGTGTAGGCGGACAGGGAAATAACTATGGCTACACCTTC. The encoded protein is CASSVGGQGNNYGYTF.

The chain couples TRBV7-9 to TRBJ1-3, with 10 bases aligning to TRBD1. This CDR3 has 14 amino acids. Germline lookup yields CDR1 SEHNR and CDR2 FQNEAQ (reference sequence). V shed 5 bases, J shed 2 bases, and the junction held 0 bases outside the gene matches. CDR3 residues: CASSGTGAGNTIYF. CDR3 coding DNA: TGTGCCAGCAGCGGGACAGGGGCTGGAAACACCATATATTTT.

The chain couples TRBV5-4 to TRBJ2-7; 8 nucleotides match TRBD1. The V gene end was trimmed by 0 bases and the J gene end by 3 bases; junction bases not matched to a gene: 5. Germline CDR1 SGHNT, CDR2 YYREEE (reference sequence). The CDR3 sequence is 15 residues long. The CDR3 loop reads CASSLDTGGVYEQYF. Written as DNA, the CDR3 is TGTGCCAGCAGCTTGGATACAGGGGGAGTCTACGAGCAGTACTTC. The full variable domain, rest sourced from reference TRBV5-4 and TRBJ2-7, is ETGVTQSPTHLIKTRGQQVTLRCSSQSGHNTVSWYQQALGQGPQFIFQYYREEENGRGNFPPRFSGLQFPNYSSELNVNALELDDSALYLCASSLDTGGVYEQYFGPGTRLTVT.

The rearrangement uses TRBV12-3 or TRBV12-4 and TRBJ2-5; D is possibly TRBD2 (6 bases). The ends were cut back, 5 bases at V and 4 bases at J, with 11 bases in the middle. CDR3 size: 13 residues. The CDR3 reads CASSAAEGETQYF. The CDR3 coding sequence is TGTGCCAGCAGTGCCGCGGAGGGAGAGACCCAGTACTTC.

CDR3 sequence reads: CASSTGKNTEAFF. Here the CDR3 DNA reads TGTGCCAGCAGTACAGGGAAGAACACTGAAGCTTTCTTT. The chain combines TRBV28 with TRBJ1-1; possibly TRBD1 for D (6 bases). V was shortened by 5 bases and J by 1 base, with 8 bases between the two germline ends. The CDR3 runs 13 residues. CDR1 MDHEN and CDR2 SYDVKM come from the germline V gene.

The CDR3 DNA sequence: TGTGCCAGCACCAGGGGTTGGAATGAGCAGTTCTTC. Its protein product is CASTRGWNEQFF. The chain couples TRBV2 to TRBJ2-1, with D possibly matching TRBD1 (6 bases). This CDR3 has 12 amino acids. The V gene lost 7 bases and the J gene lost 7 bases, with 11 bases spanning the gap. CDR1 and CDR2 (germline): SNHLY, FYNNEI.

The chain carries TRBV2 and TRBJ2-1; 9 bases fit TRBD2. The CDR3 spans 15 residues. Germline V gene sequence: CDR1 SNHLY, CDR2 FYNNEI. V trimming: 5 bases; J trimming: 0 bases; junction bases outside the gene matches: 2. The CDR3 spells CASSLAGVSYNEQFF. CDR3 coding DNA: TGTGCCAGCAGTTTAGCGGGAGTCTCCTACAATGAGCAGTTCTTC.

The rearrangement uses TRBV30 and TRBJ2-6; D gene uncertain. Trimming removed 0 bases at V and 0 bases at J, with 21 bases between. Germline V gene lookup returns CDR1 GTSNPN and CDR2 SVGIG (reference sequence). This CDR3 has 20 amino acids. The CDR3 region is CAWSVLGEGARSSGANVLTF. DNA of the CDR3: TGTGCCTGGAGTGTACTTGGTGAAGGAGCTCGAAGCTCTGGGGCCAACGTCCTGACTTTC.

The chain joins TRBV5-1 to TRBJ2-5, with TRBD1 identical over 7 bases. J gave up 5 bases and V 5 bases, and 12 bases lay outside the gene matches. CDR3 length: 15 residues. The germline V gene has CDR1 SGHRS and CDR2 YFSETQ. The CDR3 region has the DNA TGCGCCAGCAGAGCCGGGACAGATGCTTGGGAGACCCAGTACTTC. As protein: CASRAGTDAWETQYF.

The CDR3: CASSLRGTGSGNTIYF. The CDR3 nucleotides read TGTGCCAGCAGCCTAAGGGGGACAGGGTCTGGAAACACCATATATTTT. The chain joins TRBV7-9 to TRBJ1-3; 9 nucleotides line up with TRBD1. The CDR3 consists of 16 residues. Trimming removed 5 bases from V and 1 base from J; junction bases left unmatched: 6. Germline CDR1 reads SEHNR; CDR2 reads FQNEAQ (reference sequence).

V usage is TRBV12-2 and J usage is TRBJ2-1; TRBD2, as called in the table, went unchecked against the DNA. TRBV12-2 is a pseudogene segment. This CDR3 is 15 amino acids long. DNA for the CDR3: TGTGCAAGTCGCTTAGGAGTGAGCTCCTACAATGAGCAGTTCTTC. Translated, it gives CASRLGVSSYNEQFF.

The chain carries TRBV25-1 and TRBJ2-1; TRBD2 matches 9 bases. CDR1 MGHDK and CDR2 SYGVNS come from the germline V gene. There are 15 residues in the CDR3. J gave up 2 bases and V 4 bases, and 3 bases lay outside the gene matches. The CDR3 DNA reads TGTGCCAGCAGTGCGCTAGCGGGGACCTACAATGAGCAGTTCTTC. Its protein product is CASSALAGTYNEQFF.

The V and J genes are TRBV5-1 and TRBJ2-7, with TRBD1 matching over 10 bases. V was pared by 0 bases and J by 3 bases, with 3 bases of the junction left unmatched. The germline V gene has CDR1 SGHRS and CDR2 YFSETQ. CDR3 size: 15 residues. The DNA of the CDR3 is TGCGCCAGCAGCTTGGGGGACAGGGGAGACTACGAGCAGTACTTC. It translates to CASSLGDRGDYEQYF. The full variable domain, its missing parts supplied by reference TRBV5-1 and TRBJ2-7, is KAGVTQTPRYLIKTRGQQVTLSCSPISGHRSVSWYQQTPGQGLQFLFEYFSETQRNKGNFPGRFSGRQFSNSRSEMNVSTLELGDSALYLCASSLGDRGDYEQYFGPGTRLTVT.

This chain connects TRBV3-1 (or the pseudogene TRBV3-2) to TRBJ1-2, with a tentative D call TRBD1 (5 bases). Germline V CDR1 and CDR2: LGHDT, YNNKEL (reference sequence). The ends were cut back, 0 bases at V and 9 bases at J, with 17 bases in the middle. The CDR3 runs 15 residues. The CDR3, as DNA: TGTGCCAGCAGCCAAGATCTTCGCGGGGCTGCCCGCTACACCTTC. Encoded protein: CASSQDLRGAARYTF.

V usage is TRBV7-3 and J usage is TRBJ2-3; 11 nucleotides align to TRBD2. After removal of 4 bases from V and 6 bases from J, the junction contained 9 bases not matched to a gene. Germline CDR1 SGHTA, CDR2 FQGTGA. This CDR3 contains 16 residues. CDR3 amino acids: CASSSPGVAGGDTQYF. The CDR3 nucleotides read TGTGCCAGCAGCTCCCCAGGAGTAGCGGGGGGGGATACGCAGTATTTT.

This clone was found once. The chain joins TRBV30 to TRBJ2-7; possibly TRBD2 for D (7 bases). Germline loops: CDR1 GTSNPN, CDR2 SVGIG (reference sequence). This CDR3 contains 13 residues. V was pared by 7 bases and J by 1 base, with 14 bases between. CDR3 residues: CALGRGASYEQYF. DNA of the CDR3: TGTGCCTTGGGTCGGGGGGCGTCCTACGAGCAGTACTTC.

In DNA, the CDR3 is TGCGCCAGCAGCCCGCGACCAGCGGGAGGGCAAGAGACCCAGTACTTC. The encoded protein is CASSPRPAGGQETQYF. V and J are TRBV4-1 and TRBJ2-5; 10 nucleotides align to TRBD2. The germline gives CDR1 MGHRA, CDR2 YSYEKL. The CDR3 is 16 amino acids. The V and J ends lost 4 bases and 2 bases, in that order; junction bases with no gene match: 7.

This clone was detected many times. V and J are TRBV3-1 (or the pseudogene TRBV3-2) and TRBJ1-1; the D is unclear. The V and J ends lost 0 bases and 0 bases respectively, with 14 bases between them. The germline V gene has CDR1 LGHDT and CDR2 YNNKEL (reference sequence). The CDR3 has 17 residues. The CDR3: CASSQDLSGSMNTEAFF. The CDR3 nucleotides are TGTGCCAGCAGCCAAGATCTGTCAGGATCCATGAACACTGAAGCTTTCTTT.

The CDR3 nucleotides are TGTGCCAGCAGCTTCTCGAGGGATCAGCCCCAGCATTTT. It encodes CASSFSRDQPQHF. The V and J genes are TRBV5-6 and TRBJ1-5; D unclear. The CDR3 covers 13 residues. V was clipped by 2 bases and J by 5 bases, with 8 bases between them. The germline CDR1 and CDR2 sequences are SGHDT and YYEEEE.

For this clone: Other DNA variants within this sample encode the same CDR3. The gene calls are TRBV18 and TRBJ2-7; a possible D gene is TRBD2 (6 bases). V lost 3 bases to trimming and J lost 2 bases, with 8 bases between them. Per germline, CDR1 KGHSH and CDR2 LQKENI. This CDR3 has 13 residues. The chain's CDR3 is CASSPSGAYEQYF. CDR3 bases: TGTGCCAGCTCACCTTCGGGGGCCTACGAGCAGTACTTC.

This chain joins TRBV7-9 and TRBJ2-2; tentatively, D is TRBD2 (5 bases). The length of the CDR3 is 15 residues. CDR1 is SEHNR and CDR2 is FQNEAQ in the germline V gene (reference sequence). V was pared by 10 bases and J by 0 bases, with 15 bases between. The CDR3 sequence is CATLKSGTNTGELFF. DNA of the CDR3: TGTGCCACCCTTAAGAGCGGAACGAACACCGGGGAGCTGTTTTTT. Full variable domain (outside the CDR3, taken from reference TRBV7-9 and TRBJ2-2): DTGVSQNPRHKITKRGQNVTFRCDPISEHNRLYWYRQTLGQGPEFLTYFQNEAQLEKSRLLSDRFSAERPKGSFSTLEIQRTEQGDSAMYLCATLKSGTNTGELFFGEGSRLTVL.